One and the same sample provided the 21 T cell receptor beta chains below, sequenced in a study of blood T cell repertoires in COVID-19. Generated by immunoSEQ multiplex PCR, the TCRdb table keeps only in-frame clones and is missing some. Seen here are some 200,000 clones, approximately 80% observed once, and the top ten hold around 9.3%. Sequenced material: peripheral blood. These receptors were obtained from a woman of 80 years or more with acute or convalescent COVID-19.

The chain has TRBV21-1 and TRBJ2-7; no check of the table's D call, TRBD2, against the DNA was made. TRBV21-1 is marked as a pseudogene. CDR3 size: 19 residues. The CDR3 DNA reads TGTGCCAGCAGCAACCGGGACAGGGAAGGGAGGACTAGCGGATACGAGCAGTACTTC. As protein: CASSNRDREGRTSGYEQYF.

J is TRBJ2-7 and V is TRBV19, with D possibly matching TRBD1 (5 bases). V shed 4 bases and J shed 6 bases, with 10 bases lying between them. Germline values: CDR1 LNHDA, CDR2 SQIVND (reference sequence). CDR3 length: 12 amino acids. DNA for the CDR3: TGTGCCAGTAGTACTACAAGGGGCGAGCAGTACTTC. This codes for CASSTTRGEQYF.

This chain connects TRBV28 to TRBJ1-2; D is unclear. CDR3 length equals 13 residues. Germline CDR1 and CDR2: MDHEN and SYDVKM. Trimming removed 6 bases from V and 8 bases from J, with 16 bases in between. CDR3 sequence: CASREGFVIGYTF. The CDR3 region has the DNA TGTGCCAGCAGAGAGGGATTCGTGATAGGCTACACCTTC.

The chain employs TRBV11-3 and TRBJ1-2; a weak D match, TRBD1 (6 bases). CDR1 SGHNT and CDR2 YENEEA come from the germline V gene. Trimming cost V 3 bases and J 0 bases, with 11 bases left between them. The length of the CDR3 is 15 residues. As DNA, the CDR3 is TGTGCCAGCAGCTTTGGACAGAAGGCTAACTATGGCTACACCTTC. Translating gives CASSFGQKANYGYTF.

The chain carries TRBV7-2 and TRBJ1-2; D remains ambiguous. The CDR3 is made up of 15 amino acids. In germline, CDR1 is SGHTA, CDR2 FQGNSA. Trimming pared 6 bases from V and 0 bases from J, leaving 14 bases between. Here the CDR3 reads CASSSTAKANYGYTF. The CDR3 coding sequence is TGTGCCAGCAGTTCTACAGCAAAAGCTAACTATGGCTACACCTTC.

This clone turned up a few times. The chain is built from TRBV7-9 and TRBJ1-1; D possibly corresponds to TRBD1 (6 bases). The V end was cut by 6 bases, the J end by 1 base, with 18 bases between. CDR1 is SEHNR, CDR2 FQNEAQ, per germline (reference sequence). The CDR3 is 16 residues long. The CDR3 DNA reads TGTGCCAGCAGTCTAGGGGACCAGGGGAGGAACACTGAAGCTTTCTTT. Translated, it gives CASSLGDQGRNTEAFF.

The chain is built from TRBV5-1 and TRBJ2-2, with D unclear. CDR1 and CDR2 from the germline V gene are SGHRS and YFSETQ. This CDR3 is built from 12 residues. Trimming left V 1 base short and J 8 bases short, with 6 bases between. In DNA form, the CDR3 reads TGCGCCAGCAGCTTGTATCGGGGGGAGCTGTTTTTT. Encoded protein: CASSLYRGELFF.

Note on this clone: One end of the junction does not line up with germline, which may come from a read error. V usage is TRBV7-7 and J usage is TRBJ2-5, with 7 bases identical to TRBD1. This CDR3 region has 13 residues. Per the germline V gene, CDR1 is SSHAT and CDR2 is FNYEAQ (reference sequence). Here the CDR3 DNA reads TGTGCTAGCAGCTTAGACAGGGAGGAGACCCAGTACTTC. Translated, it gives CASSLDREETQYF.

The CDR3 loop is CASSQSLLRSYNEQFF. CDR3 bases: TGTGCCAGCTCACAATCGCTTCTCCGGTCTTACAATGAGCAGTTCTTC. This chain uses TRBV18 with TRBJ2-1, with no clear D. From germline, CDR1 is KGHSH and CDR2 LQKENI. The V end was cut by 4 bases, the J end by 4 bases, with 17 bases between. The CDR3 totals 16 residues.

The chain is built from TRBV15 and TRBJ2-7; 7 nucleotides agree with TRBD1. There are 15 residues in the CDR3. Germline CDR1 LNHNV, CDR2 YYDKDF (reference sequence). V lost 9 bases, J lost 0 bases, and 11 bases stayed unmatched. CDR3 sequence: CATGEGDSYSYEQYF. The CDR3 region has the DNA TGTGCCACGGGCGAAGGGGACAGTTACTCCTACGAGCAGTACTTC.

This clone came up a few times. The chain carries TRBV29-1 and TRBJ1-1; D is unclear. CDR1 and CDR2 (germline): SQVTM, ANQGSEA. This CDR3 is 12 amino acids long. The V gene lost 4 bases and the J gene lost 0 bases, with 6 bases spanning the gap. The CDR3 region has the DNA TGCAGCGTTGGACTGATGAACACTGAAGCTTTCTTT. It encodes CSVGLMNTEAFF.

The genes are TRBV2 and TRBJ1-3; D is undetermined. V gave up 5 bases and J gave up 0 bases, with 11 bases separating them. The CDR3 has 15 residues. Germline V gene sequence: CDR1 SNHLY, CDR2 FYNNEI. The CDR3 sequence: CASSKLPSSGNTIYF. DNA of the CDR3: TGTGCCAGCAGTAAACTCCCGAGCTCTGGAAACACCATATATTTT.

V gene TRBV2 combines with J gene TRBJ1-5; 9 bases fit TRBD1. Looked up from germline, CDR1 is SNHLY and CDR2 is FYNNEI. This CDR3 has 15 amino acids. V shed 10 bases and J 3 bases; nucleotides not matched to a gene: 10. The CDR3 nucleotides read TGTGCCACCACTCTGGACAGGGGCAACAATCAGCCCCAGCATTTT. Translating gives CATTLDRGNNQPQHF.

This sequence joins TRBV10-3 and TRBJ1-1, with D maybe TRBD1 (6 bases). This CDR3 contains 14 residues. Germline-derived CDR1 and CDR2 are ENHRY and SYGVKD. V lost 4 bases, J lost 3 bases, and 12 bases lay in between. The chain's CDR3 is CAISGGGGDTEAFF. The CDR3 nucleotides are TGTGCCATCAGTGGCGGGGGCGGGGACACTGAAGCTTTCTTT.

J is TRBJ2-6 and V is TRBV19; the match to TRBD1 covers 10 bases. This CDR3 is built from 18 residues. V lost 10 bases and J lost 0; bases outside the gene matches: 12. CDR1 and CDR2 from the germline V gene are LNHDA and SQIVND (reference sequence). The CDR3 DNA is TGTGCCAAAGGGGAAGGCGGGACAGGGGTCTCTGGGGCCAACGTCCTGACTTTC. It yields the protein CAKGEGGTGVSGANVLTF.

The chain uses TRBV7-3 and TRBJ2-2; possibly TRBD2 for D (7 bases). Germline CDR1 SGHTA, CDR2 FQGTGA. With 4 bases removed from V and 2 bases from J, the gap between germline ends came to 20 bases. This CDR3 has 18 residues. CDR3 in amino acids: CASSSQAVGGLNTGELFF. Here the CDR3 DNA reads TGTGCCAGCAGCTCCCAGGCCGTCGGGGGGCTTAACACCGGGGAGCTGTTTTTT.

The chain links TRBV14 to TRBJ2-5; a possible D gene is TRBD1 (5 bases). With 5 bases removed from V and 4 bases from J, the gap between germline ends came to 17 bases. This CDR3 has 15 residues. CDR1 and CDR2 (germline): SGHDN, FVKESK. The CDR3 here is CASSFQAGPGETQYF. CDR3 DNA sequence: TGTGCCAGCAGCTTCCAGGCAGGGCCAGGAGAGACCCAGTACTTC.

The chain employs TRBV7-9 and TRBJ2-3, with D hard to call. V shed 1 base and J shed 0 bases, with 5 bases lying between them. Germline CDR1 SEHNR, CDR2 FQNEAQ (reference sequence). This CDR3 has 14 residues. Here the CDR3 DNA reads TGTGCCAGCAGCTTAGTTACTAGCACAGATACGCAGTATTTT. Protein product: CASSLVTSTDTQYF.

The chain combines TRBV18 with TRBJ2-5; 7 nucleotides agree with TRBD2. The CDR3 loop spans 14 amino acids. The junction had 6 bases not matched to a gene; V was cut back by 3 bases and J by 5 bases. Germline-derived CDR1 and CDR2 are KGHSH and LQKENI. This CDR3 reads CASSPPLGGETQYF. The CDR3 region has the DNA TGTGCCAGCTCACCGCCCCTGGGGGGGGAGACCCAGTACTTC.

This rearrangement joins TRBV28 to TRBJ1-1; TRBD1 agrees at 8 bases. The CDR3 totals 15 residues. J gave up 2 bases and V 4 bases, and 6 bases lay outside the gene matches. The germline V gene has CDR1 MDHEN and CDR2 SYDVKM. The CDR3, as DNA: TGTGCCAGCAGTTCAGGGGCAGGGGGCAACACTGAAGCTTTCTTT. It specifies CASSSGAGGNTEAFF.

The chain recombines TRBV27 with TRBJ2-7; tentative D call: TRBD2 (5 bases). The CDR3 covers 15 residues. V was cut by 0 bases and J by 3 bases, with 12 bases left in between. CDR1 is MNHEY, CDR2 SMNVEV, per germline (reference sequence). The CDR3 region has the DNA TGTGCCAGCAGTTTATCGAGAGGGAACCTCTACGAGCAGTACTTC. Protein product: CASSLSRGNLYEQYF.